This entry lists 30 T cell receptor beta chains sequenced from one sample in a study of T-cell reconstitution after alpha-beta-depleted transplantation in children (dated by TCRdb to about 2016). Libraries were prepared through PCR. The sequencer listed for this sample is Illumina HiSeq 2500. TCR library preparation used molecular barcoding, with unique molecular identifiers applied to normalize quantification of the TCRbeta repertoire. The public reads were reanalyzed by TCRdb: fastp trimming at Q25, MiXCR alignment, in-frame beta chains only. CDR3 protein duplicates are merged, each entry listing the most common genes and DNA. Counted in this sample were 700,000 to 950,000 distinct CDR3 sequences; roughly 15% of them appeared once. Around 5.3% of the sample is taken by the ten largest. What this sample's treatment or condition label stands for: allogeneic hematopoietic cell transplantation with graft depleted of TCRalphabeta T cells and CD19 B cells.

Sequenced here: PBMCs, mostly from graft donor cells, sampled 360 days after TCRalphabeta/CD19-depleted stem cell transplant. All receptors derive from a male patient between 10 and 17 years old who had a stem cell transplant for acute lymphoblastic leukemia, so the T cells may come from the graft donor.

This clonotype has only a few counts. The V call is TRBV20-1, the J call TRBJ2-3, with 11 bases fitting TRBD2. Losses at the gene ends were 3 bases for V and 4 bases for J; bases not matched to a gene: 6. The CDR3 runs 15 residues. Germline CDR1 and CDR2: DFQATT and SNEGSKA (reference sequence). The CDR3 DNA sequence: TGCAGTGCTAGTGCTCTTAGCGGGAGGGCAGATACGCAGTATTTT. The encoded protein is CSASALSGRADTQYF.

J is TRBJ2-1 and V is TRBV6-6, with 9 bases fitting TRBD2. J gave up 5 bases and V 6 bases, and 8 bases lay outside the gene matches. Germline V gene lookup returns CDR1 MNHNY and CDR2 SVGAGI (reference sequence). The CDR3 is 15 amino acids. The CDR3 DNA reads as TGTGCCAGCAGGATTCTAGCGGGAAACAACAATGAGCAGTTCTTC. The encoded protein is CASRILAGNNNEQFF.

This clonotype was counted only a few times. The chain uses TRBV5-1 and TRBJ2-2; 9 nucleotides align to TRBD1. Germline values: CDR1 SGHRS, CDR2 YFSETQ. V gave up 4 bases and J gave up 3 bases; unmatched junction bases: 4. The CDR3 spans 15 residues. CDR3 amino acids: CASSHRGRDTGELFF. As DNA, the CDR3 is TGCGCCAGCAGCCACAGGGGGCGCGACACCGGGGAGCTGTTTTTT. Supplemented by reference TRBV5-1 and TRBJ2-2, the full variable domain reads KAGVTQTPRYLIKTRGQQVTLSCSPISGHRSVSWYQQTPGQGLQFLFEYFSETQRNKGNFPGRFSGRQFSNSRSEMNVSTLELGDSALYLCASSHRGRDTGELFFGEGSRLTVL.

This clonotype occurred once. The V gene is TRBV10-2, the J gene TRBJ2-7; 10 bases are shared with TRBD1. There are 15 residues in the CDR3. CDR1 is WSHSY and CDR2 is SAAADI in the germline V gene. V was pared by 3 bases and J by 4 bases, with 6 bases of the junction left unmatched. DNA of the CDR3: TGCGCCAGCAGTGACTGGGACAGGGGAAATTACGAGCAGTACTTC. It encodes CASSDWDRGNYEQYF.

The table lists this clonotype with a few counts. The chain carries TRBV10-3 and TRBJ2-7; the match to TRBD2 covers 11 bases. The CDR3 has 14 residues. V shed 5 bases, J shed 1 base, and the junction held 1 base outside the gene matches. CDR1 and CDR2 (germline): ENHRY, SYGVKD. The chain's CDR3 is CAISLAGGSYEQYF. DNA of the CDR3: TGTGCCATCAGTTTAGCGGGAGGGTCCTACGAGCAGTACTTC.

This clonotype has more than one count but fewer than ten. The genes are TRBV20-1 and TRBJ2-3; 16 bases match TRBD2. The V gene's germline CDR1 is DFQATT and CDR2 SNEGSKA (reference sequence). The V and J ends lost 6 bases and 6 bases, in that order; junction bases with no gene match: 12. The CDR3 consists of 17 residues. The chain's CDR3 is CSAHSGTSGRALDTQYF. Here the CDR3 DNA reads TGCAGTGCCCACTCTGGGACTAGCGGGAGGGCCCTGGATACGCAGTATTTT.

The table lists this clonotype with a few counts. This chain uses TRBV5-1 with TRBJ1-1, with no clear D. Germline CDR1 and CDR2: SGHRS and YFSETQ. The CDR3 spans 16 residues. Trimming cost V 4 bases and J 6 bases, with 22 bases left between them. CDR3 loop: CASSPRGKASESEAFF. The CDR3 DNA is TGCGCCAGCAGCCCCCGAGGAAAGGCGTCGGAATCTGAAGCTTTCTTT.

This clonotype was found a few times. The V gene is TRBV11-2, the J gene TRBJ2-3, with 9 bases matching TRBD2. The CDR3 covers 16 residues. V lost 5 bases and J lost 3; bases outside the gene matches: 9. Germline assignment: CDR1 SGHAT and CDR2 FQNNGV. CDR3 sequence reads: CASSRDSGSTTDTQYF. The CDR3 DNA sequence: TGTGCCAGCAGCCGAGATAGCGGGAGCACTACAGATACGCAGTATTTT.

V and J are TRBV19 and TRBJ2-7, with D possibly being TRBD1 (6 bases). Germline CDR1 and CDR2: LNHDA and SQIVND (reference sequence). Trimming took off 11 bases at V and 2 bases at J, with 16 bases between the two ends. This CDR3 is built from 13 residues. The CDR3 is CASSVDRTYEQYF. The CDR3 DNA reads TGTGCCTCGTCCGTGGACAGAACCTACGAGCAGTACTTC.

This sequence joins TRBV20-1 and TRBJ2-3, with 14 bases fitting TRBD2. The CDR3 totals 19 residues. Germline V gene sequence: CDR1 DFQATT, CDR2 SNEGSKA (reference sequence). The ends lost 2 bases at V and 0 bases at J; junction bases unmatched: 10. The CDR3 region has the DNA TGCAGTGCTAGATCGCTGGGACTAGCGGGAGCCACAAGCACAGATACGCAGTATTTT. It specifies CSARSLGLAGATSTDTQYF.

The CDR3 DNA sequence: TGCGCCAGCAGCTTGCAGGGTGAAAACATTCAGTACTTC. It specifies CASSLQGENIQYF. This chain joins TRBV5-1 and TRBJ2-4; D possibly corresponds to TRBD1 (5 bases). V lost 1 base and J 5 bases, leaving 7 bases between the germline ends. In germline, CDR1 is SGHRS, CDR2 YFSETQ. This CDR3 spans 13 amino acids.

In this sample, this clonotype turned up a few times. The rearrangement joins TRBV7-2 to TRBJ1-5; D unclear. The V gene's germline CDR1 is SGHTA and CDR2 FQGNSA. The CDR3 runs to 15 residues. Trimming left V 2 bases short and J 10 bases short, with 18 bases between. The CDR3: CASSLFQEVYGPQHF. The CDR3 bases are TGTGCCAGCAGCTTATTCCAGGAGGTGTATGGTCCCCAGCATTTT.

This clonotype was counted at least ten times. The J gene is TRBJ2-2, the V gene TRBV10-3; D ambiguous. Trimming removed 0 bases from V and 8 bases from J, with 4 bases in between. The CDR3 totals 12 residues. The germline V gene has CDR1 ENHRY and CDR2 SYGVKD. The CDR3 loop is CAISESIGELFF. The CDR3 coding sequence is TGTGCCATCAGTGAGTCTATTGGGGAGCTGTTTTTT.

The V and J genes are TRBV11-2 and TRBJ1-2; D is ambiguous. The CDR3 has 16 residues. The V and J ends lost 1 base and 6 bases respectively, with 18 bases between them. Per the germline V gene, CDR1 is SGHAT and CDR2 is FQNNGV. The CDR3 coding sequence is TGTGCCAGCAGCTTAGTCCCTCCCCCGGGTACCAATGGCTACACCTTC. As protein: CASSLVPPPGTNGYTF.

The chain is built from TRBV4-1 and TRBJ2-4; D unclear. The CDR3 loop spans 13 amino acids. With 1 base removed from V and 7 bases from J, the gap between germline ends came to 8 bases. Germline CDR1 MGHRA, CDR2 YSYEKL. The CDR3 DNA reads TGCGCCAGCAGCCAAGTCTATACGAACATTCAGTACTTC. As protein: CASSQVYTNIQYF.

V usage is TRBV7-3 and J usage is TRBJ1-1; maybe TRBD1 (6 bases). This CDR3 contains 13 residues. The ends were cut back, 5 bases at V and 3 bases at J, with 10 bases in the middle. CDR1 is SGHTA and CDR2 is FQGTGA in the germline V gene. CDR3 sequence (DNA): TGTGCCAGCAGCCGGGGGACATACACTGAAGCTTTCTTT. This gives the protein CASSRGTYTEAFF.

This chain connects TRBV11-2 to TRBJ2-5, with TRBD1 identical over 7 bases. This CDR3 is built from 14 residues. Unmatched junction bases numbered 7, after V lost 5 bases and J lost 4 bases. CDR1 and CDR2 (germline): SGHAT, FQNNGV. CDR3: CASSPQGGRETQYF. CDR3 nucleotide sequence: TGTGCCAGCAGCCCACAAGGGGGCCGAGAGACCCAGTACTTC.

The CDR3 is CASSQAERQNNEQFF. The CDR3 DNA is TGTGCCAGCAGCCAAGCTGAGCGCCAAAACAATGAGCAGTTCTTC. This chain links TRBV4-2 with TRBJ2-1; D is uncertain. This CDR3 has 15 residues. Germline V lookup: CDR1 LGHNA, CDR2 YNFKEQ. With 1 base removed from V and 5 bases from J, the gap between germline ends came to 12 bases.

The J gene is TRBJ2-1, the V gene TRBV18, with 13 bases fitting TRBD2. Germline lookup yields CDR1 KGHSH and CDR2 LQKENI. This CDR3 contains 16 residues. J was trimmed by 9 bases and V by 3 bases; bases with no gene match: 8. The CDR3 spells CASSPAGTSGIGEQFF. CDR3 DNA: TGTGCCAGCTCACCGGCCGGGACTAGCGGGATAGGTGAGCAGTTCTTC. Full variable domain (outside the CDR3, taken from reference TRBV18 and TRBJ2-1): NAGVMQNPRHLVRRRGQEARLRCSPMKGHSHVYWYRQLPEEGLKFMVYLQKENIIDESGMPKERFSAEFPKEGPSILRIQQVVRGDSAAYFCASSPAGTSGIGEQFFGPGTRLTVL.

This clonotype came up many times. At one end, the junction sequence differs from germline, possibly due to a read error. This rearrangement joins TRBV5-1 to TRBJ2-5; TRBD1 matches at 9 bases. CDR1 is SGHRS, CDR2 YFSETQ, per germline. CDR3 size: 14 residues. CDR3 region: CASSLGQGGETQYF. The CDR3 DNA is TGTGCCAGCAGCTTGGGACAGGGAGGCGAGACCCAGTACTTC.

The rearrangement uses TRBV7-2 and TRBJ2-7, with TRBD2 as a possible D gene (5 bases). The CDR3 is 14 residues long. Deletions cut 4 bases from V and 1 base from J, with 11 bases between. The germline gives CDR1 SGHTA, CDR2 FQGNSA. The CDR3 DNA is TGTGCCAGCAGCTCCCGGGGAGTGTCCTACGAGCAGTACTTC. Protein sequence: CASSSRGVSYEQYF.

This clonotype was seen more than once but under ten times. This chain connects TRBV18 to TRBJ1-4; D ambiguous. CDR1 and CDR2 from the germline V gene are KGHSH and LQKENI. The length of the CDR3 is 15 residues. The V gene lost 0 bases and the J gene lost 5 bases, with 10 bases spanning the gap. CDR3 in DNA: TGTGCCAGCTCACCACCGGAGGGTGCCAATGAAAAACTGTTTTTT. Translating it yields CASSPPEGANEKLFF.

This clonotype was seen ten or more times. This chain joins TRBV4-1 and TRBJ2-3, with a possible D match to TRBD1 (6 bases). Between the trimmed V and J ends, which lost 2 bases and 2 bases, there was a span of 8 bases. CDR1 is MGHRA and CDR2 is YSYEKL in the germline V gene. The CDR3 consists of 14 residues. The CDR3 DNA sequence: TGCGCCAGCAGCCAATGGGACAACACAGATACGCAGTATTTT. Translation: CASSQWDNTDTQYF.

This clonotype was detected a few times. This sequence joins TRBV5-1 and TRBJ2-3, with 9 bases matching TRBD2. CDR3 length equals 16 residues. V shed 4 bases, J shed 3 bases, and the junction held 9 bases outside the gene matches. Germline loops: CDR1 SGHRS, CDR2 YFSETQ. The CDR3 loop reads CASSLPLAGTTDTQYF. The CDR3 nucleotides are TGCGCCAGCAGCCTCCCTCTAGCGGGGACTACAGATACGCAGTATTTT.

The chain has TRBV4-2 and TRBJ2-1, with D possibly being TRBD2 (6 bases). Trimming removed 4 bases from V and 6 bases from J, with 13 bases in between. Germline V gene lookup returns CDR1 LGHNA and CDR2 YNFKEQ. The CDR3 extends over 14 amino acids. The CDR3 DNA reads as TGTGCCAGCAGCCGGGACCTAGCGATCAATGAGCAGTTCTTC. Translating gives CASSRDLAINEQFF.

This clonotype has a count of ten or more. The genes are TRBV20-1 and TRBJ2-3; D may be TRBD2 (6 bases). Trimming left V 2 bases short and J 3 bases short, with 12 bases between. Germline V gene data show CDR1 as DFQATT and CDR2 as SNEGSKA (reference sequence). This CDR3 spans 14 amino acids. The CDR3 DNA reads as TGCAGTGCTAGACGTAGGGGAGGTACAGATACGCAGTATTTT. This codes for CSARRRGGTDTQYF.

The J gene is TRBJ2-5, the V gene TRBV6-4; D is perhaps TRBD1 (6 bases). Germline assignment: CDR1 MRHNA and CDR2 SNTAGT. There are 13 residues in the CDR3. V lost 0 bases, J lost 4 bases, and 6 bases lay in between. CDR3 coding DNA: TGTGCCAGCAGTGACTCAGGGGGAGAGACCCAGTACTTC. This codes for CASSDSGGETQYF.

V gene TRBV20-1 combines with J gene TRBJ2-1; the D is unclear. The CDR3 contains 10 residues. Germline CDR1 and CDR2: DFQATT and SNEGSKA (reference sequence). Trimming left V 4 bases short and J 7 bases short, with 5 bases between. The CDR3 region has the DNA TGCAGTGCTATCCGGAATGAGCAGTTCTTC. This translates into CSAIRNEQFF.

The chain combines TRBV29-1 with TRBJ1-1; D not certain. V was clipped by 6 bases and J by 1 base, with 9 bases between them. The CDR3 consists of 12 residues. Germline lookup yields CDR1 SQVTM and CDR2 ANQGSEA. The CDR3 DNA reads TGCAGCGTCCGAACACCGAACACTGAAGCTTTCTTT. This codes for CSVRTPNTEAFF.

This clonotype has just a few counts. The chain combines TRBV11-2 with TRBJ1-4; D might be TRBD1 (5 bases). The CDR3 is 13 residues long. V was shortened by 3 bases and J by 7 bases, with 9 bases between the two germline ends. Germline CDR1 and CDR2: SGHAT and FQNNGV. The CDR3 DNA reads as TGTGCCAGCAGCTTCAGGGACCTTGAAAAACTGTTTTTT. Translating gives CASSFRDLEKLFF.